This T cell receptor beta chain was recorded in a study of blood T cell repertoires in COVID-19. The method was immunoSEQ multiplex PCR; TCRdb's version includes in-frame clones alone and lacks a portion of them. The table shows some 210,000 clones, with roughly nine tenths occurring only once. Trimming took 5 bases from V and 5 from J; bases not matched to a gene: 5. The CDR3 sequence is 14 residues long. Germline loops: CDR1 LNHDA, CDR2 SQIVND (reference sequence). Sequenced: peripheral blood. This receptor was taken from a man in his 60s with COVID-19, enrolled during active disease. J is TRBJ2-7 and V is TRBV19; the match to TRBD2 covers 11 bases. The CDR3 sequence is CASSWTSGFDEQYF. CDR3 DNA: TGTGCCAGTAGTTGGACTAGCGGGTTCGACGAGCAGTACTTC.